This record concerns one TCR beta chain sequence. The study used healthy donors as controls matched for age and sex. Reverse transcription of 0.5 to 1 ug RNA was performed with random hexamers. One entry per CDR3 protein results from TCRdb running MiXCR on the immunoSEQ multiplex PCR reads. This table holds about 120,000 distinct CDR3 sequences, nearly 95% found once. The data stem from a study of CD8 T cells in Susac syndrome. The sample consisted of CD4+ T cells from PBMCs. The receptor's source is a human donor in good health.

CDR3 amino acids: CASSIDPLIGAGANVLTF. The CDR3 DNA reads TGTGCCAGTAGTATAGATCCCCTCATTGGGGCTGGGGCCAACGTCCTGACTTTC. V gene TRBV19 combines with J gene TRBJ2-6; D gene uncertain. Germline V gene data show CDR1 as LNHDA and CDR2 as SQIVND (reference sequence). V was cut by 0 bases and J by 2 bases, with 14 bases left in between. The CDR3 extends over 18 amino acids.